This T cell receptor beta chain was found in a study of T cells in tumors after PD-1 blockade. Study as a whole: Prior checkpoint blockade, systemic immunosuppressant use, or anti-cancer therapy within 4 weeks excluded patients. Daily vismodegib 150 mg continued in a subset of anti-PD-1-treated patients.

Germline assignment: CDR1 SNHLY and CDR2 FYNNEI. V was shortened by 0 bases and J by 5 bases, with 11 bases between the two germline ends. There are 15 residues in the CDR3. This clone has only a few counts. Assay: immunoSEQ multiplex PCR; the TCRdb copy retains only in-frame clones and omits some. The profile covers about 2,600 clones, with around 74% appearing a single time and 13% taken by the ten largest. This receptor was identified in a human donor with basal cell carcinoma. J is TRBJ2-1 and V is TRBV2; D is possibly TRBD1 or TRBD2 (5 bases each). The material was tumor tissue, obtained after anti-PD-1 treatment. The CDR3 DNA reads TGTGCCAGCAGTGAAGCACGGGGCGTCAACAATGAGCAGTTCTTC. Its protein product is CASSEARGVNNEQFF.